This TCR beta chain was found in a study of T-cell reconstitution after alpha-beta-depleted transplantation in children. Study-level points and caveats: Several hundred expanded graft clones reportedly gave rise to the alpha-beta T cells present about two months after transplant. At one year after transplant, newly produced T cells mostly accounted for T-cell counts and diversity.

The CDR3 spans 13 residues. The ends were cut back, 1 base at V and 7 bases at J, with 13 bases in the middle. Per germline, CDR1 DFQATT and CDR2 SNEGSKA (reference sequence). Molecular barcoding with unique molecular identifiers was used for the TCRbeta library. TCRdb re-analysed the PCR reads in MiXCR, keeping a single row per CDR3 protein. The table has just over 200,000 distinct CDR3 sequences, about 8.2% seen once. On this clonotype itself: Its antigen is undetermined.

The material was PBMCs, mostly from graft donor cells, obtained 360 days after TCRalphabeta/CD19-depleted stem cell transplant. This TCR was recovered from a male patient under 10 years old who had a stem cell transplant for acute myeloid leukemia, so the T cells may come from the graft donor. V gene TRBV20-1 combines with J gene TRBJ1-2; D may be TRBD1 (6 bases). CDR3 bases: TGCAGTGCTAGAGTGGGGGCTTTGGCTGGCTACACCTTC. It yields the protein CSARVGALAGYTF.